This T cell receptor beta chain was obtained from a study of T-cell reconstitution after alpha-beta-depleted transplantation in children. The germline V and J ends were trimmed by 3 bases and 2 bases, with 10 bases remaining between them. The CDR3 length is 14 residues. Preparation of the TCRbeta library was carried out with unique molecular identifiers. TCRdb called the PCR reads again in MiXCR, with one record for every CDR3 protein. The sample holds 250,000 to 300,000 distinct CDR3 sequences; around a tenth are singletons and the top ten take less than 8%. This clonotype was observed many times. The chain recombines TRBV12-3 or TRBV12-4 with TRBJ2-5; D call uncertain. The input for sequencing was PBMCs, taken before TCRalphabeta/CD19-depleted stem cell transplant. This clonotype originated in a boy in the first two years of life with acute myeloid leukemia, due to receive a stem cell transplant. The CDR3 loop is CASSLTGTQETQYF. The CDR3 nucleotides are TGTGCCAGCAGTTTGACGGGTACTCAAGAGACCCAGTACTTC.